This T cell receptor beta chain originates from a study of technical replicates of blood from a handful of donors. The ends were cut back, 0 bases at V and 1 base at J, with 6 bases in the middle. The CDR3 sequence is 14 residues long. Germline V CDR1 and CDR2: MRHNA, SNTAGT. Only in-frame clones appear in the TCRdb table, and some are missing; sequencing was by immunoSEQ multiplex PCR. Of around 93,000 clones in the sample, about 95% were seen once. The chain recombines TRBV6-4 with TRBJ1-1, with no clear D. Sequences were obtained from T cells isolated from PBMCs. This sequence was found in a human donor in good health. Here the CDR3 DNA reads TGTGCCAGCAGTGACTCCCCGAGGAACACTGAAGCTTTCTTT. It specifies CASSDSPRNTEAFF.